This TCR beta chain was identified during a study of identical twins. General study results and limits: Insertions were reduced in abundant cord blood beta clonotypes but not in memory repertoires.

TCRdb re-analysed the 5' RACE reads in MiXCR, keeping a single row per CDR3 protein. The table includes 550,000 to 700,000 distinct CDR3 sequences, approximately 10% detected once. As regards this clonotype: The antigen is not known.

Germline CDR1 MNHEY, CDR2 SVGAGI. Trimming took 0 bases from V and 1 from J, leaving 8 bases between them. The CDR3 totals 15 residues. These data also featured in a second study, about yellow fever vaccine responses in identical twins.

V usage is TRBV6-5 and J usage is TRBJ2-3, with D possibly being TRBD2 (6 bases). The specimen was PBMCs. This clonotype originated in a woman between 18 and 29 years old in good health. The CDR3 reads CASSYSASGTDTQYF. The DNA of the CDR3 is TGTGCCAGCAGTTACTCCGCTAGCGGCACAGATACGCAGTATTTT.